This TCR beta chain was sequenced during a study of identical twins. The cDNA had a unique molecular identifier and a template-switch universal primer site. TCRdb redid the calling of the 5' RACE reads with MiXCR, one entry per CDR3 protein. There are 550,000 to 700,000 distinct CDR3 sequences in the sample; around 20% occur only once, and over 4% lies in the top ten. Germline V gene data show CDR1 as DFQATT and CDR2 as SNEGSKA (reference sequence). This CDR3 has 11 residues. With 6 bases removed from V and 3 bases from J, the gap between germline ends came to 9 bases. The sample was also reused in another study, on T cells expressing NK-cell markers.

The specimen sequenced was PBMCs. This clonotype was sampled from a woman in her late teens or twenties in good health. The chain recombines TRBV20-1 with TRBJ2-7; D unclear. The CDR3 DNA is TGCAGTGCCTGGCGCGGCTACGAGCAGTACTTC. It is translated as CSAWRGYEQYF.